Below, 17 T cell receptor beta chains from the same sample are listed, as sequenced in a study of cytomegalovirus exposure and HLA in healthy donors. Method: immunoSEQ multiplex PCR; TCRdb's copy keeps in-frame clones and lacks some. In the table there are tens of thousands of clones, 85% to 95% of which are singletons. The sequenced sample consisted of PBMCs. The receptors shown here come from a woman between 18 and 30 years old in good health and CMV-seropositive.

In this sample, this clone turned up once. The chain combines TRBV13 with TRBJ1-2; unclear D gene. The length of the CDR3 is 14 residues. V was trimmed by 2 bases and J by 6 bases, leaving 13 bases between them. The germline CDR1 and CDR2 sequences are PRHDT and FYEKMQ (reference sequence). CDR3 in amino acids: CASSLTAGEDGYTF. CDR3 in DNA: TGTGCCAGCAGCTTAACGGCCGGGGAGGATGGCTACACCTTC.

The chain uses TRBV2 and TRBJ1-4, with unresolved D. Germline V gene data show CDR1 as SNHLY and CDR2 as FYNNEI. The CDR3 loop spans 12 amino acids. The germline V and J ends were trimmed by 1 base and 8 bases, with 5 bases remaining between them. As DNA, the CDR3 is TGTGCCAGCAGTGAAGTCCTCGAAAAACTGTTTTTT. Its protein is CASSEVLEKLFF.

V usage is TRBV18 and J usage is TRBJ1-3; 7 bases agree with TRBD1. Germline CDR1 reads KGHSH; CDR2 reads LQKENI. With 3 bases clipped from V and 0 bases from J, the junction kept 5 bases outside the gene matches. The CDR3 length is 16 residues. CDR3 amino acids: CASSPQGTVSGNTIYF. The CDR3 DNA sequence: TGTGCCAGCTCACCCCAGGGGACAGTCTCTGGAAACACCATATATTTT.

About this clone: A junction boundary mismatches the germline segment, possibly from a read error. Here the CDR3 reads CASSLAGGSGNEQFF. The CDR3 DNA reads TGTGCTAGCAGCTTAGCGGGAGGATCTGGCAATGAGCAGTTCTTC. The chain has TRBV7-7 and TRBJ2-1, with 10 bases lining up with TRBD2. Germline V gene sequence: CDR1 SSHAT, CDR2 FNYEAQ (reference sequence). This CDR3 has 15 residues.

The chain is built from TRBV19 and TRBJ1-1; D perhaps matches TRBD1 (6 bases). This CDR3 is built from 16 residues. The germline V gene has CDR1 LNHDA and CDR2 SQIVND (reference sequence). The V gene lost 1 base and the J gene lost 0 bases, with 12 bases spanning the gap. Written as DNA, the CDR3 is TGTGCCAGTAGTATAGGGACAGTTACCCTGAACACTGAAGCTTTCTTT. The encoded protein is CASSIGTVTLNTEAFF.

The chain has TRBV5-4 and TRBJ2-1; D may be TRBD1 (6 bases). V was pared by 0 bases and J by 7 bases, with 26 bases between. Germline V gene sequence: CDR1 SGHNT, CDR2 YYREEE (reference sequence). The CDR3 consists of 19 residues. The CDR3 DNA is TGTGCCAGCAGCTTGGCACCGCAAACGACAGGCGGATCCCGAAATGAGCAGTTCTTC. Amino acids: CASSLAPQTTGGSRNEQFF.

CDR3 DNA sequence: TGCAGCGTTGATCGGACTAGCGGGGCCCTTAATGAGCAGTTCTTC. It translates to CSVDRTSGALNEQFF. This chain uses TRBV29-1 with TRBJ2-1; TRBD2 aligns across 12 bases. The CDR3 consists of 15 residues. The germline CDR1 and CDR2 sequences are SQVTM and ANQGSEA. J lost 7 bases, V lost 3 bases, and 7 bases had no gene match.

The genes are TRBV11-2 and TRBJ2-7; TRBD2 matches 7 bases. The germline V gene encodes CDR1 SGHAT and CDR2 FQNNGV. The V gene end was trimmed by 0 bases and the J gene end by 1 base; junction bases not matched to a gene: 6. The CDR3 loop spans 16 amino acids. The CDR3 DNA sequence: TGTGCCAGCAGCTTAGACGGTGGGGGGGGTTCCTACGAGCAGTACTTC. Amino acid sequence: CASSLDGGGGSYEQYF.

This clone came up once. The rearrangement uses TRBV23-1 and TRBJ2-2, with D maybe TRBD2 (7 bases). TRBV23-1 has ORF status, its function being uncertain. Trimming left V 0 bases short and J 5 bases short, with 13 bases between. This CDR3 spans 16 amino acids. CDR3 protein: CASSQSRGAGTGELFF. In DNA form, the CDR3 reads TGCGCCAGCAGTCAATCACGGGGGGCTGGGACCGGGGAGCTGTTTTTT.

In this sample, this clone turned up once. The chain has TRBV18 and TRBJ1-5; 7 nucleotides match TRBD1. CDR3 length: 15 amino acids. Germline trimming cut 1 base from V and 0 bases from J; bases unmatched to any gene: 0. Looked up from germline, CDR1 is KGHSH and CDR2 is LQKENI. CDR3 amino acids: CASSPQGASNQPQHF. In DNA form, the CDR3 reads TGTGCCAGCTCACCACAGGGGGCTAGCAATCAGCCCCAGCATTTT.

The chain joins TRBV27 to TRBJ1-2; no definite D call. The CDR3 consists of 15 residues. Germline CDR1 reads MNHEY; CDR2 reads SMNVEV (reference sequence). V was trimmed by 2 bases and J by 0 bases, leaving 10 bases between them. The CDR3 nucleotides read TGTGCCAGCAGTTTACTACCGAGAGCTAACTATGGCTACACCTTC. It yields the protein CASSLLPRANYGYTF.

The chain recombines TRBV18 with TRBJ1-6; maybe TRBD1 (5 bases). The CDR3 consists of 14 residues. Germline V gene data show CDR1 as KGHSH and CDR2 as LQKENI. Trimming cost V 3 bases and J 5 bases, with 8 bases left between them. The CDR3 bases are TGTGCCAGCTCACCCGGACAAGATAATTCACCCCTCCACTTT. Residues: CASSPGQDNSPLHF.

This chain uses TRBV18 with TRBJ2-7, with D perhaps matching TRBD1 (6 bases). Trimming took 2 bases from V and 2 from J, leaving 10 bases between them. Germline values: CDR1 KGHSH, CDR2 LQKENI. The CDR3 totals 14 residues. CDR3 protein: CASSPGAGAYEQYF. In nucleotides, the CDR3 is TGTGCCAGCTCACCAGGGGCAGGGGCCTACGAGCAGTACTTC.

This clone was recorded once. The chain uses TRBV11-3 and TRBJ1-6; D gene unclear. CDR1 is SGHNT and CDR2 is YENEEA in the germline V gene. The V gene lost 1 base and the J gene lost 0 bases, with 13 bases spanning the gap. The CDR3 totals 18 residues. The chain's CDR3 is CASSLGEWVSSYNSPLHF. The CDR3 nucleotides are TGTGCCAGCAGCTTAGGGGAGTGGGTGAGCTCCTATAATTCACCCCTCCACTTT. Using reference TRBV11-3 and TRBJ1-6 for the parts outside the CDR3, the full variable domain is EAGVVQSPRYKIIEKKQPVAFWCNPISGHNTLYWYLQNLGQGPELLIRYENEEAVDDSQLPKDRFSAERLKGVDSTLKIQPAELGDSAVYLCASSLGEWVSSYNSPLHFGNGTRLTVT.

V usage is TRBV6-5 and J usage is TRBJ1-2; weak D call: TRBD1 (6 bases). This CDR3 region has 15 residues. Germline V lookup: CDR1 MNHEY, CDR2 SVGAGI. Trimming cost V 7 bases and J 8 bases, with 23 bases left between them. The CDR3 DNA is TGTGCCAGCACCTCTCGTGGGGGGGCCCGTGAGGGCTACACCTTC. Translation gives CASTSRGGAREGYTF.

The DNA for the CDR3 is TGTGCCAGCAGCCTTCGGGACAGACAGGATGAAGCTTTCTTT. Amino acids: CASSLRDRQDEAFF. The chain joins TRBV7-2 to TRBJ1-1, with 7 bases aligning to TRBD1. CDR1 SGHTA and CDR2 FQGNSA come from the germline V gene. The V and J ends lost 5 bases and 7 bases, in that order; junction bases with no gene match: 10. This CDR3 has 14 amino acids.

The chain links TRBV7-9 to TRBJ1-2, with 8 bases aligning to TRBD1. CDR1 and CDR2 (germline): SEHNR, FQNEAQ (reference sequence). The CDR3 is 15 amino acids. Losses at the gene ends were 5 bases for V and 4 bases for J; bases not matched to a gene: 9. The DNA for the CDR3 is TGTGCCAGCAGCCCTAGTACCGGGACAGGCTATGGCTACACCTTC. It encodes CASSPSTGTGYGYTF. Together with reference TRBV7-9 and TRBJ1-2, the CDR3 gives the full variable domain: DTGVSQNPRHKITKRGQNVTFRCDPISEHNRLYWYRQTLGQGPEFLTYFQNEAQLEKSRLLSDRFSAERPKGSFSTLEIQRTEQGDSAMYLCASSPSTGTGYGYTFGSGTRLTVV.